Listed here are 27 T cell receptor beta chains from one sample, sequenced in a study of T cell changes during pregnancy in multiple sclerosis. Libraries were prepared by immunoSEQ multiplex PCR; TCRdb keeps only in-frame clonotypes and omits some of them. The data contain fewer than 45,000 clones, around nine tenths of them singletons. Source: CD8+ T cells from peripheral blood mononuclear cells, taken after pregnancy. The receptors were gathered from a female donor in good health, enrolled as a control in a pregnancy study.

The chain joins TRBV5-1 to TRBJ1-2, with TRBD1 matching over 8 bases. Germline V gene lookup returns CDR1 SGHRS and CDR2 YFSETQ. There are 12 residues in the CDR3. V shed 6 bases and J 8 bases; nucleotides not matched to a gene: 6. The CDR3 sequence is CASKTGALGYTF. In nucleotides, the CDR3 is TGCGCCAGCAAGACAGGGGCTCTGGGCTACACCTTC.

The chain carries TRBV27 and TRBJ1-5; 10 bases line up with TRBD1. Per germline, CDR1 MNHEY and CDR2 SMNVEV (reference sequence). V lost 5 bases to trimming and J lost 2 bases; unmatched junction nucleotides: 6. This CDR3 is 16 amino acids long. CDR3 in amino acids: CASSEDRGPGNQPQHF. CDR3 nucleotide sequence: TGTGCCAGCAGTGAAGACAGGGGGCCTGGCAATCAGCCCCAGCATTTT.

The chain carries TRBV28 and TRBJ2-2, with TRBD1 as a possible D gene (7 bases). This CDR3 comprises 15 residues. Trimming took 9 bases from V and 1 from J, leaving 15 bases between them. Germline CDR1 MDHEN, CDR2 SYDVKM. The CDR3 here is CASHRGTVNTGELFF. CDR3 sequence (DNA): TGTGCCAGTCATCGCGGGACAGTGAACACCGGGGAGCTGTTTTTT.

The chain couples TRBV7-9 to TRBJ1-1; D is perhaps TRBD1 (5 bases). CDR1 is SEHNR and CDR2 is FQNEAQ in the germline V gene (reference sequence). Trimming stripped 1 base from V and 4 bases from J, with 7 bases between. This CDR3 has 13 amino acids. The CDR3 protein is CASSLGGSTEAFF. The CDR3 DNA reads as TGTGCCAGCAGCTTAGGGGGCTCCACTGAAGCTTTCTTT. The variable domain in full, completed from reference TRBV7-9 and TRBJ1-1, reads DTGVSQNPRHKITKRGQNVTFRCDPISEHNRLYWYRQTLGQGPEFLTYFQNEAQLEKSRLLSDRFSAERPKGSFSTLEIQRTEQGDSAMYLCASSLGGSTEAFFGQGTRLTVV.

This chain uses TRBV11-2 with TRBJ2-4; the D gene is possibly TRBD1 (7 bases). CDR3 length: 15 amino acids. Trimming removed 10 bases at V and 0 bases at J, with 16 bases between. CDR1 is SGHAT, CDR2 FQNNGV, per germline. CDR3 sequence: CATGGQQRAKNIQYF. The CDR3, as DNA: TGTGCCACCGGGGGACAGCAACGAGCCAAAAACATTCAGTACTTC.

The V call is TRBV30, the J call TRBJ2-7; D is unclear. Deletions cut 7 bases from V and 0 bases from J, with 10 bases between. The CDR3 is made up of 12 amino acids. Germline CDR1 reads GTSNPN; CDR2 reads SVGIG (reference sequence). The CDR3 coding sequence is TGTGCCTCGGTGGGCAACTCCTACGAGCAGTACTTC. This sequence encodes CASVGNSYEQYF.

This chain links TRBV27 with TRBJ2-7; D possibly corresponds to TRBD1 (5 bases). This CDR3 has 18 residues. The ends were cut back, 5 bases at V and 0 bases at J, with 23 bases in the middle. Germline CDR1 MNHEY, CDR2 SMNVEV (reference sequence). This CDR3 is CASSLAWGHDPSSYEQYF. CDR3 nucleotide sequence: TGTGCCAGCAGTCTGGCGTGGGGCCACGACCCTAGCTCCTACGAGCAGTACTTC.

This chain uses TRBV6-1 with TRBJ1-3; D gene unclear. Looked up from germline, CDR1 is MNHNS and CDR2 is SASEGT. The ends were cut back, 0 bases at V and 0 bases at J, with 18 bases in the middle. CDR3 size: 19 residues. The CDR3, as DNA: TGTGCCAGCAGTGAAGCGCTGTGGGTAGAGACTTACTCTGGAAACACCATATATTTT. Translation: CASSEALWVETYSGNTIYF.

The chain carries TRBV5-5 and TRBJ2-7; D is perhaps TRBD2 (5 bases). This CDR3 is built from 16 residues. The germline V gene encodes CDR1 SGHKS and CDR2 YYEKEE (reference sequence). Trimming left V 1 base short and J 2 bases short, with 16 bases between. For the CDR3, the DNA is TGTGCCAGCAGCTTGTATATAGGGAACGGGGCCTACGAGCAGTACTTC. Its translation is CASSLYIGNGAYEQYF.

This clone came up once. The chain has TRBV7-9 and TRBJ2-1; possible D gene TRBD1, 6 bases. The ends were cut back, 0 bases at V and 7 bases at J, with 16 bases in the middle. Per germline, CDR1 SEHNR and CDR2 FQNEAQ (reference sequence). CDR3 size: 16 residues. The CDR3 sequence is CASSLAPGEVRNEQFF. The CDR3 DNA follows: TGTGCCAGCAGCTTAGCCCCAGGGGAAGTTCGGAATGAGCAGTTCTTC.

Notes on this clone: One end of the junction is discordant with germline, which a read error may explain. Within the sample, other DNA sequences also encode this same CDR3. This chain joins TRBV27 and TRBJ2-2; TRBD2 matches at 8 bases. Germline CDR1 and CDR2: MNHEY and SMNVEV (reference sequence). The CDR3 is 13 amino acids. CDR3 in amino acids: CASLAGFTGELFF. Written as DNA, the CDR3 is TGTGCCAGCTTAGCGGGATTCACCGGAGAGCTGTTTTTT.

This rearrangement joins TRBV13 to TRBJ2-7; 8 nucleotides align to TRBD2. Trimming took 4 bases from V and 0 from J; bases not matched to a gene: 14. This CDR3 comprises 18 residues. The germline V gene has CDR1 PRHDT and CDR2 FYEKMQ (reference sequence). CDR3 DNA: TGTGCCAGCAGCTCCGTCCCGGGACTAGGGCCGAGCTCCTACGAGCAGTACTTC. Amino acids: CASSSVPGLGPSSYEQYF.

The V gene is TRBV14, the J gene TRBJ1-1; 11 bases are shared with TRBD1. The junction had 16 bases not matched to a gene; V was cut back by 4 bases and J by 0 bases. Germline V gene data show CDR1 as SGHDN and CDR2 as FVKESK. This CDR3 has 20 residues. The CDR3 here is CASSPGTGGSFNTMNTEAFF. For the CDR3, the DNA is TGTGCCAGCAGCCCCGGGACAGGGGGTTCCTTCAACACTATGAACACTGAAGCTTTCTTT. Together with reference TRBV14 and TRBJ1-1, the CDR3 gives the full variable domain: EAGVTQFPSHSVIEKGQTVTLRCDPISGHDNLYWYRRVMGKEIKFLLHFVKESKQDESGMPNNRFLAERTGGTYSTLKVQPAELEDSGVYFCASSPGTGGSFNTMNTEAFFGQGTRLTVV.

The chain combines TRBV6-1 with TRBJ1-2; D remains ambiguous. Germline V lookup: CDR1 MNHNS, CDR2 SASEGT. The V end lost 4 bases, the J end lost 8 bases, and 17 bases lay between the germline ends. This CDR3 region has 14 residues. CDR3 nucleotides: TGTGCCAGCAGTGTGATAGCGGCCCTTTACGGCTACACCTTC. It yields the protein CASSVIAALYGYTF.

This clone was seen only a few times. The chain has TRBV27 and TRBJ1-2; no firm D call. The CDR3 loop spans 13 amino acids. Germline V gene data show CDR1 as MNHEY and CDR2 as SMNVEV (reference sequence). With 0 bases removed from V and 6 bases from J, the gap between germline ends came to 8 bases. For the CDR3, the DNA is TGTGCCAGCAGTTTATCGGGAGGAGATGGCTACACCTTC. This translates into CASSLSGGDGYTF.

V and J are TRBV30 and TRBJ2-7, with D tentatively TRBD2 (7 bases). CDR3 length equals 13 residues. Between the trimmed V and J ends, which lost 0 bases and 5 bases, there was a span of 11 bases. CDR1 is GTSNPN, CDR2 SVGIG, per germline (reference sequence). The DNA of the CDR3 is TGTGCCTGGAGTGTAGGGGGGGGGAACGAGCAGTACTTC. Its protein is CAWSVGGGNEQYF.

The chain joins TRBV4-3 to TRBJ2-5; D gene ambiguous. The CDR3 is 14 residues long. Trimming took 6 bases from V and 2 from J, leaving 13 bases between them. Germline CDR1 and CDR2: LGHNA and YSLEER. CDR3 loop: CASSPLESQETQYF. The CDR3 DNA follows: TGCGCCAGCAGTCCATTAGAGAGTCAAGAGACCCAGTACTTC.

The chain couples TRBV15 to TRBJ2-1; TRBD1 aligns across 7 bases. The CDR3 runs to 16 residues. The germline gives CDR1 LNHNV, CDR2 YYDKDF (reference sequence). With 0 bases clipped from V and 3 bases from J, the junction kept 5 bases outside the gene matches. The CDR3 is CATSRDRDSFYNEQFF. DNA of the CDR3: TGTGCCACCAGCAGAGACCGGGACAGCTTCTACAATGAGCAGTTCTTC.

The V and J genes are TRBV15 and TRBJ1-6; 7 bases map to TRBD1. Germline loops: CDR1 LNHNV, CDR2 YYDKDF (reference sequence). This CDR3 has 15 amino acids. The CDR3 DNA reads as TGTGCGACCGGGACAGCTCTTACCTATAATTCACCCCTCCACTTT. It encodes CATGTALTYNSPLHF.

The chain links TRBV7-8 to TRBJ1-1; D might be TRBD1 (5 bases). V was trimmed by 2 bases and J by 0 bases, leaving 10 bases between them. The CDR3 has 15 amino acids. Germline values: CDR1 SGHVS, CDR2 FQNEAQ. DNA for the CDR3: TGTGCCAGCAGCTTACAGGGATTCATGAACACTGAAGCTTTCTTT. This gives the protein CASSLQGFMNTEAFF.

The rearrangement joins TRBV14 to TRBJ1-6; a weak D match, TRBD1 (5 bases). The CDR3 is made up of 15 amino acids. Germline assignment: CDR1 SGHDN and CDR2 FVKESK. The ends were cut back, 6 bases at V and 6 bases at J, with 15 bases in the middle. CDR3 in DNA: TGTGCCAGCAGGAGGGACTTTTCTATTAATTCACCCCTCCACTTT. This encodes CASRRDFSINSPLHF. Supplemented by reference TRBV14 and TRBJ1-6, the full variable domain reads EAGVTQFPSHSVIEKGQTVTLRCDPISGHDNLYWYRRVMGKEIKFLLHFVKESKQDESGMPNNRFLAERTGGTYSTLKVQPAELEDSGVYFCASRRDFSINSPLHFGNGTRLTVT.

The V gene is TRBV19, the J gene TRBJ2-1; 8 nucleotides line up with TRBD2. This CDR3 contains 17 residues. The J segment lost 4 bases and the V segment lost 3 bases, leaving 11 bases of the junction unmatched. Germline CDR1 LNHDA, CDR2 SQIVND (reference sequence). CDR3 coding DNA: TGTGCCAGTAGTATTCCTTTCGGGGGGGCCTCTTACAATGAGCAGTTCTTC. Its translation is CASSIPFGGASYNEQFF.

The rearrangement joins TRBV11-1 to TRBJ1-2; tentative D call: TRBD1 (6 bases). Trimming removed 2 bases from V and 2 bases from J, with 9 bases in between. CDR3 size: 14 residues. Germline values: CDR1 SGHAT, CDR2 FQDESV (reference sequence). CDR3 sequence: CASSLTQGNYGYTF. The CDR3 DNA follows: TGTGCCAGCAGCTTAACCCAGGGGAACTATGGCTACACCTTC.

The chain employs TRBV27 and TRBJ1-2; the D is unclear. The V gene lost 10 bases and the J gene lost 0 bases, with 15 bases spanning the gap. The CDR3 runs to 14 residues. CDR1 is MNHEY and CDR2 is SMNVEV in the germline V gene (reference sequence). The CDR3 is CATSGRSTNYGYTF. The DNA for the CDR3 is TGTGCCACCTCCGGCAGGTCAACTAACTATGGCTACACCTTC.

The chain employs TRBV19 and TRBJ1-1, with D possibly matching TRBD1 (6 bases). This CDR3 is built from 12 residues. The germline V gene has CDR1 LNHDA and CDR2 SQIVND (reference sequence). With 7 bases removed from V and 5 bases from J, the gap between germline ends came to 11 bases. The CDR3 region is CASKDSMTEAFF. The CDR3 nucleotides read TGTGCCAGTAAGGACAGTATGACTGAAGCTTTCTTT.

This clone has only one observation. CDR3 in DNA: TGTGCCAGCACCGATATCCCGGGGGGTTACTACGAGCAGTACTTC. Amino acid sequence: CASTDIPGGYYEQYF. The chain joins TRBV11-2 to TRBJ2-7; 7 nucleotides match TRBD2. The CDR3 extends over 15 amino acids. With 7 bases clipped from V and 3 bases from J, the junction kept 12 bases outside the gene matches. The germline V gene has CDR1 SGHAT and CDR2 FQNNGV. The complete variable domain, with remaining parts taken from reference TRBV11-2 and TRBJ2-7, reads EAGVAQSPRYKIIEKRQSVAFWCNPISGHATLYWYQQILGQGPKLLIQFQNNGVVDDSQLPKDRFSAERLKGVDSTLKIQPAKLEDSAVYLCASTDIPGGYYEQYFGPGTRLTVT.

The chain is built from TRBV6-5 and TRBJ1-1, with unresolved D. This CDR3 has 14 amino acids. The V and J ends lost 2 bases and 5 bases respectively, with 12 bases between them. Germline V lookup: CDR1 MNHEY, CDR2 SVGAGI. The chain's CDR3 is CASSYNDGGTEAFF. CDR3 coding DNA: TGTGCCAGCAGTTACAACGACGGCGGGACTGAAGCTTTCTTT.